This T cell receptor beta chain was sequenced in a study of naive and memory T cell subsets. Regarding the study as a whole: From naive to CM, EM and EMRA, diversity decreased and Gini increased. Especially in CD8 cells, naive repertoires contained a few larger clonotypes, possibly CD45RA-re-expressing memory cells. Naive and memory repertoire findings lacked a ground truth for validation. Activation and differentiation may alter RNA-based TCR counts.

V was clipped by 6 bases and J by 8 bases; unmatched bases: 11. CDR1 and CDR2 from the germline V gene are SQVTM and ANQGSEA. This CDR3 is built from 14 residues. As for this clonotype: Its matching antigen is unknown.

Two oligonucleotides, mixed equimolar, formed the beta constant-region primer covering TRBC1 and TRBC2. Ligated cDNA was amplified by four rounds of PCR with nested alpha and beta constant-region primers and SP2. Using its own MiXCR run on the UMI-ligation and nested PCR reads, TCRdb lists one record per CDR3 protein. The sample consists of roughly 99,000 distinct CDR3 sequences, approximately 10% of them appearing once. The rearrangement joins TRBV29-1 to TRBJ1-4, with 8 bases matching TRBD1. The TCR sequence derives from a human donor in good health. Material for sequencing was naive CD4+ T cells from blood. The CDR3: CSVNDRGLSEKLFF. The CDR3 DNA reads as TGCAGCGTCAATGACAGGGGTTTATCCGAAAAACTGTTTTTT.